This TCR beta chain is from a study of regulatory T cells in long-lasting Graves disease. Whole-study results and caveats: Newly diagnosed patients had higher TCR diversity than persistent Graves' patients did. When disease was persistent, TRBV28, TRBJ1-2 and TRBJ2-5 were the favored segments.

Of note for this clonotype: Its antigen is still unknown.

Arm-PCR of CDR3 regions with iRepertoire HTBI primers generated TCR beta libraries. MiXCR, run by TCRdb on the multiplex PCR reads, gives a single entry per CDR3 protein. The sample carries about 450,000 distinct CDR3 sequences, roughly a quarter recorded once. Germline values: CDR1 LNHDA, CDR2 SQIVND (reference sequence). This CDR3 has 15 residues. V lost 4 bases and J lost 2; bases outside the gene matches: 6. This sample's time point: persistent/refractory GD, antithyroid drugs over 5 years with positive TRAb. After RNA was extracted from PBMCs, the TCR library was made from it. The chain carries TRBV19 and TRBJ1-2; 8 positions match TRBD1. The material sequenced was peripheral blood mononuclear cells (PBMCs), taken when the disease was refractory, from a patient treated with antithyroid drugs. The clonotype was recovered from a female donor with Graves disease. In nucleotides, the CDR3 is TGTGCCAGTAGTACTCAGGGGACAGGCAACTATGGCTACACCTTC. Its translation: CASSTQGTGNYGYTF. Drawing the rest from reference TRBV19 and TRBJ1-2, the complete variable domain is DGGITQSPKYLFRKEGQNVTLSCEQNLNHDAMYWYRQDPGQGLRLIYYSQIVNDFQKGDIAEGYSVSREKKESFPLTVTSAQKNPTAFYLCASSTQGTGNYGYTFGSGTRLTVV.